This TCR beta chain was observed in a study of OX40 agonist ivuxolimab in advanced cancers. Study-wide results and caveats: Average numbers of expanded clones were greater in CD8+ T cells than in CD4+. Among the lowest peripheral clonal expansion occurred in 0.1-3.0 mg/kg partial responders.

Produced via immunoSEQ multiplex PCR; TCRdb's table is partial and in-frame only. Of 50,000 to 65,000 clones in the sample, approximately 89% were seen once. Germline CDR1 SGHVS, CDR2 FQNEAQ. With V trimmed by 6 bases and J by 6 bases, 6 bases remained unmatched. The CDR3 covers 14 residues. Details on this clone: What it binds is unknown.

The input for sequencing was CD4+ or CD8+ T cells sorted from blood, taken in a trial of the OX40 agonist ivuxolimab. The sequence came from an adult with an advanced solid tumor such as melanoma, head and neck, liver or kidney cancer. The V call is TRBV7-8, the J call TRBJ1-5, with TRBD1 matching 9 bases. CDR3 DNA sequence: TGTGCCAGCAGGGTGGGGACAGGGTCTCAGCCCCAGCATTTT. It yields the protein CASRVGTGSQPQHF.